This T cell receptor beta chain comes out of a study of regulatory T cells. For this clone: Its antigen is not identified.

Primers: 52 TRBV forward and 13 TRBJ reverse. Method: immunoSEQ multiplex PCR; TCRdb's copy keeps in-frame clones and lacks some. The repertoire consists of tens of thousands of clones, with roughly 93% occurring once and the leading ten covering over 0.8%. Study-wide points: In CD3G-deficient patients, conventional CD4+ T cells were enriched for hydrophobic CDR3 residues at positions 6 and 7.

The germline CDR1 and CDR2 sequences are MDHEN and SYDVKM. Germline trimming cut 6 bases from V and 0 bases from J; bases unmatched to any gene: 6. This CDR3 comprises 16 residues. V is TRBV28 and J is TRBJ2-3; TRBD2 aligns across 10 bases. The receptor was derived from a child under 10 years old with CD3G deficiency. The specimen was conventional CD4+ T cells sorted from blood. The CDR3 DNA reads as TGTGCCAGCAGGGGTAGCGGGGGGTTTAGCACAGATACGCAGTATTTT. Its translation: CASRGSGGFSTDTQYF.